This T cell receptor beta chain originates from a study of response to subunit inactivated influenza vaccine. Study-level findings and limits: After each seasonal influenza vaccination, few new T cells are recruited, the authors suggested.

V was clipped by 6 bases and J by 4 bases, with 12 bases between them. The CDR3 runs to 14 residues. Germline V CDR1 and CDR2: MNHNS, SASEGT. This clonotype was picked up many times. Its target is not known. TCRdb passed the RT-PCR reads through MiXCR, listing each CDR3 protein once. The repertoire has 750,000 to 850,000 distinct CDR3 sequences, roughly 20% of them found once; the top ten carry approximately 11%. J is TRBJ2-2 and V is TRBV6-1; weak D call: TRBD2 (6 bases). The sequencing here drew on PBMCs from blood, taken around 5 days after vaccination. The origin of this receptor is a man over 45 who received an inactivated influenza vaccine. CDR3 nucleotide sequence: TGTGCCAGCAGACGGACTACTACCACCGGGGAGCTGTTTTTT. It specifies CASRRTTTTGELFF.